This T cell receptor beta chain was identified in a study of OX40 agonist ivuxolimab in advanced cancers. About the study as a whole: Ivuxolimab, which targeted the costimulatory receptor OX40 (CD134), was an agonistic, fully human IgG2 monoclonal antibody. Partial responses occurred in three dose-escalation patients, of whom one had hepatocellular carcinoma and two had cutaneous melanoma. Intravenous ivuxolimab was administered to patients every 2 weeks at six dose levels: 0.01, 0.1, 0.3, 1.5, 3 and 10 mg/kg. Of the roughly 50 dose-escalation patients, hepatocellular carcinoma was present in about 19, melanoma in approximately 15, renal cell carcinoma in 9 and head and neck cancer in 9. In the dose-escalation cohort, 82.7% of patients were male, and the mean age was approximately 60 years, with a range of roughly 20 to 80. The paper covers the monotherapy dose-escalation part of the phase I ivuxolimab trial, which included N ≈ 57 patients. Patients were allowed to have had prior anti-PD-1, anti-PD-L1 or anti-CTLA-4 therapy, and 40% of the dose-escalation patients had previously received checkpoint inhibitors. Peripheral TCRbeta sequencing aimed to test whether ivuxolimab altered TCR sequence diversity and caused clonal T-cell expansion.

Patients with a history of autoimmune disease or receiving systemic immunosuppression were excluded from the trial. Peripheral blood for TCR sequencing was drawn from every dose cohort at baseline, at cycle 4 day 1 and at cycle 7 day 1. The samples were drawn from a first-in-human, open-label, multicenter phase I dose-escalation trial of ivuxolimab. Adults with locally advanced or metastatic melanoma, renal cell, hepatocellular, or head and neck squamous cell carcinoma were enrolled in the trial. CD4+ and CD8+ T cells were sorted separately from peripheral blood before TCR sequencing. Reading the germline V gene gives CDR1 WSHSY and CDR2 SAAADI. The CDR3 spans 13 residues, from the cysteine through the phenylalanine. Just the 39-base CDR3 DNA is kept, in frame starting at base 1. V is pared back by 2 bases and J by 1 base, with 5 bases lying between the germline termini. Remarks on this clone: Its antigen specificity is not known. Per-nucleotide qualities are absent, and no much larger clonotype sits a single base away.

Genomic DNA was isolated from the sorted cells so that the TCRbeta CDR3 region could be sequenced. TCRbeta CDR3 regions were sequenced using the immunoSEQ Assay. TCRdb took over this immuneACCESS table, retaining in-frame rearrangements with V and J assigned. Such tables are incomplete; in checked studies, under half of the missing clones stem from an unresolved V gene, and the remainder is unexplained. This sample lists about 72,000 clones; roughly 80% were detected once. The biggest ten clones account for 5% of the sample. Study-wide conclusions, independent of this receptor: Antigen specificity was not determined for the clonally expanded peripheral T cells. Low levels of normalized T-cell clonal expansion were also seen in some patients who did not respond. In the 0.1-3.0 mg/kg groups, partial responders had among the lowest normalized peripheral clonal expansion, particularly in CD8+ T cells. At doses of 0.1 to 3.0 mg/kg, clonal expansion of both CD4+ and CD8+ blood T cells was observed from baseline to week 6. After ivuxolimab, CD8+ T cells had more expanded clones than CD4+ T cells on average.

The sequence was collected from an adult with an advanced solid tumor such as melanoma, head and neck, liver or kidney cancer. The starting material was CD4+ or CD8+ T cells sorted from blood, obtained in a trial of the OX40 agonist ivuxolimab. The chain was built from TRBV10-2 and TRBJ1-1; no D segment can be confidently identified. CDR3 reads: CASSEVGNTEAFF. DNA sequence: TGCGCCAGCAGTGAGGTGGGGAACACTGAAGCTTTCTTT.